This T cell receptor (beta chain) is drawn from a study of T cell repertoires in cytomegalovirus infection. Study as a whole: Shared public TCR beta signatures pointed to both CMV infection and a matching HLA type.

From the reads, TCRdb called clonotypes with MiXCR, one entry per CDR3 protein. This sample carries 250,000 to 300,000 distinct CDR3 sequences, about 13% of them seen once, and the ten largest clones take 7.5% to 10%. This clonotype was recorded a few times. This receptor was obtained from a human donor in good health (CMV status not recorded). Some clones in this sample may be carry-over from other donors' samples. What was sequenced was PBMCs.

The CDR3 loop reads CSVGTSGDTGEQYF. CDR3 nucleotides: TGCAGCGTTGGGACTAGCGGAGATACGGGGGAGCAGTACTTC. The J gene is TRBJ2-7, the V gene TRBV29-1; TRBD2 aligns across 10 bases. Germline V CDR1 and CDR2: SQVTM, ANQGSEA. The CDR3 consists of 14 residues. Trimming took 4 bases from V and 7 from J; bases not matched to a gene: 10.